These 15 T cell receptor beta chains came from one sample sequenced in a study of T-cell memory formation after mild COVID-19. TCRdb reanalysed the 5' RACE reads using MiXCR and keeps one entry per CDR3 protein. The sample consists of more than 250,000 distinct CDR3 sequences, about a sixth of them appearing once. Specimen: PBMCs or a T cell subset sorted from them (not recorded which). Every receptor here comes from a man younger than 30 who had mild COVID-19 (a few samples of this study predate the infection). Cell type and time point are not known.

The chain recombines TRBV5-1 with TRBJ1-4, with no clear D. The CDR3 covers 15 residues. Trimming pared 1 base from V and 7 bases from J, leaving 14 bases between. The germline gives CDR1 SGHRS, CDR2 YFSETQ. The CDR3 reads CASSLYTPGGEKLFF. CDR3 bases: TGCGCCAGCAGCTTGTATACCCCGGGAGGTGAAAAACTGTTTTTT.

This clonotype was observed a few times. V and J are TRBV6-6 and TRBJ1-1, with a possible D match to TRBD1 (6 bases). Germline V CDR1 and CDR2: MNHNY, SVGAGI (reference sequence). The CDR3 extends over 14 amino acids. With 7 bases removed from V and 8 bases from J, the gap between germline ends came to 20 bases. The CDR3 sequence is CASTPERGGMEAFF. The CDR3 coding sequence is TGTGCCAGCACCCCAGAGAGGGGGGGGATGGAAGCTTTCTTT.

The rearrangement uses TRBV11-2 and TRBJ1-1, with TRBD1 identical over 8 bases. Germline V gene sequence: CDR1 SGHAT, CDR2 FQNNGV. The V segment lost 5 bases and the J segment 2 bases; nucleotides outside the gene matches: 7. The CDR3 spans 15 residues. CDR3 in DNA: TGTGCCAGCAGCAATACCGGGACAGGCAACACTGAAGCTTTCTTT. Translated: CASSNTGTGNTEAFF.

The chain employs TRBV7-8 and TRBJ1-1; possible D gene TRBD1, 5 bases. V lost 5 bases and J lost 2, with 21 bases in between. This CDR3 region has 17 residues. CDR1 SGHVS and CDR2 FQNEAQ come from the germline V gene. DNA of the CDR3: TGTGCCAGCAGCCCTGGGACCGCCGGGAGGAGAAACACTGAAGCTTTCTTT. Its protein product is CASSPGTAGRRNTEAFF.

The table lists this clonotype with a few counts. The chain uses TRBV7-9 and TRBJ1-6, with D possibly being TRBD1 (6 bases). Germline-derived CDR1 and CDR2 are SEHNR and FQNEAQ (reference sequence). The CDR3 loop spans 16 amino acids. The V end lost 5 bases, the J end lost 7 bases, and 18 bases lay between the germline ends. CDR3 bases: TGTGCCAGCAGCCCGAAGTCTCAGGGGTTGAATTCACCCCTCCACTTT. It encodes CASSPKSQGLNSPLHF.

The sample holds a few counts of this clonotype. This chain links TRBV18 with TRBJ2-1, with TRBD2 identical over 7 bases. CDR1 is KGHSH, CDR2 LQKENI, per germline. The CDR3 extends over 16 amino acids. V shed 2 bases and J 9 bases; nucleotides not matched to a gene: 13. This chain's CDR3 is CASSPARGTGGLEQFF. The CDR3 region has the DNA TGTGCCAGCTCACCAGCTCGCGGTACGGGGGGACTTGAGCAGTTCTTC. Based on the CDR3 plus reference TRBV18 and TRBJ2-1, the full variable domain is NAGVMQNPRHLVRRRGQEARLRCSPMKGHSHVYWYRQLPEEGLKFMVYLQKENIIDESGMPKERFSAEFPKEGPSILRIQQVVRGDSAAYFCASSPARGTGGLEQFFGPGTRLTVL.

A few counts support this clonotype. The J gene is TRBJ2-1, the V gene TRBV11-3; D possibly corresponds to TRBD2 (6 bases). Germline assignment: CDR1 SGHNT and CDR2 YENEEA. Trimming took off 4 bases at V and 3 bases at J, with 10 bases between the two ends. The CDR3 has 14 amino acids. The CDR3 protein is CASSSTRGYNEQFF. The CDR3 DNA sequence: TGTGCCAGCAGCTCGACTAGAGGCTACAATGAGCAGTTCTTC.

The gene calls are TRBV12-3 or TRBV12-4 and TRBJ2-5; 7 bases are a match to TRBD1. V was pared by 7 bases and J by 0 bases, with 2 bases of the junction left unmatched. The CDR3 is made up of 13 amino acids. The CDR3 reads CASTGQDQETQYF. DNA for the CDR3: TGTGCCAGCACAGGACAGGACCAAGAGACCCAGTACTTC.

This clonotype was seen a handful of times. The chain carries TRBV29-1 and TRBJ1-1, with TRBD1 matching over 9 bases. V lost 5 bases and J lost 1; bases outside the gene matches: 2. The germline V gene has CDR1 SQVTM and CDR2 ANQGSEA. The CDR3 has 13 amino acids. CDR3 in DNA: TGCAGCGTTAGGACAGGGGAGAACACTGAAGCTTTCTTT. It encodes CSVRTGENTEAFF.

The J gene is TRBJ1-5, the V gene TRBV27; D is unclear. CDR3 length: 15 amino acids. The V end was cut by 3 bases, the J end by 5 bases, with 14 bases between. The germline V gene encodes CDR1 MNHEY and CDR2 SMNVEV (reference sequence). The CDR3 is CASSFSTTPHQPQHF. The CDR3 region has the DNA TGTGCCAGCAGTTTTTCGACGACTCCCCATCAGCCCCAGCATTTT.

V is TRBV5-5 and J is TRBJ2-3; TRBD1 matches 7 bases. The CDR3 contains 13 residues. The V and J ends lost 5 bases and 6 bases, in that order; junction bases with no gene match: 6. Germline V gives CDR1 SGHKS, CDR2 YYEKEE (reference sequence). The CDR3: CASRNNRGDTQYF. CDR3 coding DNA: TGTGCCAGCAGAAATAACAGGGGCGATACGCAGTATTTT. The whole variable domain, filled in from reference TRBV5-5 and TRBJ2-3, reads DAGVTQSPTHLIKTRGQQVTLRCSPISGHKSVSWYQQVLGQGPQFIFQYYEKEERGRGNFPDRFSARQFPNYSSELNVNALLLGDSALYLCASRNNRGDTQYFGPGTRLTVL.

This clonotype has only a few counts. The gene calls are TRBV7-2 and TRBJ2-5; a possible D gene is TRBD2 (7 bases). This CDR3 is built from 14 residues. Germline assignment: CDR1 SGHTA and CDR2 FQGNSA. The ends were cut back, 7 bases at V and 5 bases at J, with 17 bases in the middle. The DNA for the CDR3 is TGTGCCAGCACCCGAGGGGGGGGCCTGGAGACCCAGTACTTC. Translating gives CASTRGGGLETQYF.

This clonotype was picked up many times. The chain uses TRBV3-1 and TRBJ1-3; the D gene is possibly TRBD1 (5 bases). The CDR3 runs to 13 residues. Trimming took 6 bases from V and 1 from J, leaving 7 bases between them. Germline V gene lookup returns CDR1 LGHDT and CDR2 YNNKEL (reference sequence). The CDR3 nucleotides read TGTGCCAGCAGTCGACAGTCTGGAAACACCATATATTTT. It encodes CASSRQSGNTIYF.

In this sample, this clonotype turned up a few times. The chain employs TRBV11-2 and TRBJ1-2; weak D call: TRBD1 (6 bases). The CDR3 is made up of 15 amino acids. CDR1 is SGHAT, CDR2 FQNNGV, per germline. V was pared by 3 bases and J by 3 bases, with 14 bases between. DNA for the CDR3: TGTGCCAGCAGCTTTGGACAGCCTTTCTACTATGGCTACACCTTC. Translated, it gives CASSFGQPFYYGYTF.

This clonotype has just a few counts. This chain links TRBV4-1 with TRBJ2-3; 7 bases agree with TRBD2. Per the germline V gene, CDR1 is MGHRA and CDR2 is YSYEKL. The CDR3 runs 21 residues. V lost 1 base and J lost 0; bases outside the gene matches: 19. The CDR3: CASSQVLGNVWGRASTDTQYF. For the CDR3, the DNA is TGCGCCAGCAGCCAAGTCTTGGGCAACGTGTGGGGGAGGGCTAGCACAGATACGCAGTATTTT.